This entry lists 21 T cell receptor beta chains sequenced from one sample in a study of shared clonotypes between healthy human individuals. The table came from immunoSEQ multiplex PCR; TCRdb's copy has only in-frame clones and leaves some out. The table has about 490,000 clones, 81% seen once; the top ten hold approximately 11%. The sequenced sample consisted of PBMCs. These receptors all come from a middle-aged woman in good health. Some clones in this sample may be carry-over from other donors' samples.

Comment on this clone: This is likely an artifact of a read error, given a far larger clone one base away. Here the CDR3 reads CSVERAGAASYEQYF. In nucleotides, the CDR3 is TGCAGCGTTGAAAGGGCAGGGGCCGCCTCCTACGAGCAGTACTTC. This sequence joins TRBV29-1 and TRBJ2-7, with a tentative D call TRBD1 (6 bases). V dropped 2 bases and J dropped 0 bases, with 14 bases sitting between them. Germline loops: CDR1 SQVTM, CDR2 ANQGSEA. CDR3 length equals 15 residues.

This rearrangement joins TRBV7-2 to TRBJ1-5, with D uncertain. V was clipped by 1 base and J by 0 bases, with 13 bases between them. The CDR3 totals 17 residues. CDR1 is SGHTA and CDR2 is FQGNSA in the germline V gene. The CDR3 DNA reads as TGTGCCAGCAGCTTAGGGGCCAGTATCTATAGCAATCAGCCCCAGCATTTT. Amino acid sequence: CASSLGASIYSNQPQHF.

DNA of the CDR3: TGCGCCAGCAGCCAAGAAGCGCGGGAGCCCCCGTACGAGCAGTACTTC. It encodes CASSQEAREPPYEQYF. The V call is TRBV4-3, the J call TRBJ2-7; 7 bases line up with TRBD2. Germline-derived CDR1 and CDR2 are LGHNA and YSLEER. There are 16 residues in the CDR3. Trimming removed 0 bases from V and 4 bases from J; junction bases left unmatched: 9.

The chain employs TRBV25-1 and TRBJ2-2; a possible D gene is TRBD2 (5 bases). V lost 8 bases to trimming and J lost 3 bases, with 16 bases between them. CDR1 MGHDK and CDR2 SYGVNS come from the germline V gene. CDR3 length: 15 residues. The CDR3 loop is CASGGPEDHTGELFF. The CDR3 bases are TGTGCCAGCGGAGGTCCAGAGGACCACACCGGGGAGCTGTTTTTT. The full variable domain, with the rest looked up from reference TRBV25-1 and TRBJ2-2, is EADIYQTPRYLVIGTGKKITLECSQTMGHDKMYWYQQDPGMELHLIHYSYGVNSTEKGDLSSESTVSRIRTEHFPLTLESARPSHTSQYLCASGGPEDHTGELFFGEGSRLTVL.

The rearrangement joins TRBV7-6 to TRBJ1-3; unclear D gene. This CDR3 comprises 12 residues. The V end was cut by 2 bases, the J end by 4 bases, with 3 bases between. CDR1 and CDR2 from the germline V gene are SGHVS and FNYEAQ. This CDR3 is CASSLSGNTIYF. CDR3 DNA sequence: TGTGCCAGCAGCTTATCCGGAAACACCATATATTTT. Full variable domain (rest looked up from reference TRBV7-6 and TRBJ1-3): GAGVSQSPRYKVTKRGQDVALRCDPISGHVSLYWYRQALGQGPEFLTYFNYEAQQDKSGLPNDRFSAERPEGSISTLTIQRTEQRDSAMYRCASSLSGNTIYFGEGSWLTVV.

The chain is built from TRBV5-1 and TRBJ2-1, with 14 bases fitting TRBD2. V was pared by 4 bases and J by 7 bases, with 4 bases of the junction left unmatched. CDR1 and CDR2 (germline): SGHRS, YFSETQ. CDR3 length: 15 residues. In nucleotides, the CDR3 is TGCGCCAGCAGCACCGGACTAGCGGGAGGAAATGAGCAGTTCTTC. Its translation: CASSTGLAGGNEQFF.

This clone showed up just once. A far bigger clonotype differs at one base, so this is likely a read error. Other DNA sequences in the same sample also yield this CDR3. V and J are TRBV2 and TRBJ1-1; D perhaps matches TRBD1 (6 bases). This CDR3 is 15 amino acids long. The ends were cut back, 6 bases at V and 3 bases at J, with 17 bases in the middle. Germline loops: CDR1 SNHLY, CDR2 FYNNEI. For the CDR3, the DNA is TGTGCCAGCAGGGACCATACGGGGGGCTACACTGAAGCTTTCTTT. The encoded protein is CASRDHTGGYTEAFF.

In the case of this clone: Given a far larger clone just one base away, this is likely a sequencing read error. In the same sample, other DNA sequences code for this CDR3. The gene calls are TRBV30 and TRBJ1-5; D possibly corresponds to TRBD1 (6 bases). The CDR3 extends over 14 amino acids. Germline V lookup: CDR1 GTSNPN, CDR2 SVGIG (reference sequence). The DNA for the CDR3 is TGTGCATGGAGTCAGGACAGTAGCAATCAGCCCCAGCATTTT. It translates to CAWSQDSSNQPQHF.

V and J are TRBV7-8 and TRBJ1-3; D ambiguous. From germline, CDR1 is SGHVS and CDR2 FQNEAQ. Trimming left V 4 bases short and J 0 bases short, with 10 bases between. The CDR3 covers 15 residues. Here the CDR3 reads CASSSETLSGNTIYF. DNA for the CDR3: TGTGCCAGCAGCTCCGAGACACTCTCTGGAAACACCATATATTTT.

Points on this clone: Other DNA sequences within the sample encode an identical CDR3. CDR3 DNA sequence: TGTGCCAGCTCACCACGGGGCGGAGCTAACACCGGGGAGCTGTTTTTT. Amino acids: CASSPRGGANTGELFF. V and J are TRBV18 and TRBJ2-2; D perhaps matches TRBD1 (5 bases). The CDR3 length is 16 residues. V gave up 1 base and J gave up 2 bases, with 11 bases separating them. Germline V lookup: CDR1 KGHSH, CDR2 LQKENI.

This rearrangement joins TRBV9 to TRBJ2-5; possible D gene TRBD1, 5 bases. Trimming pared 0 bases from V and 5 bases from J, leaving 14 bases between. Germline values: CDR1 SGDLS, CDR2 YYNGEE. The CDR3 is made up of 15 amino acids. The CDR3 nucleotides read TGTGCCAGCAGCGTAGACCCGGAATCAGGGGAGACCCAGTACTTC. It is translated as CASSVDPESGETQYF.

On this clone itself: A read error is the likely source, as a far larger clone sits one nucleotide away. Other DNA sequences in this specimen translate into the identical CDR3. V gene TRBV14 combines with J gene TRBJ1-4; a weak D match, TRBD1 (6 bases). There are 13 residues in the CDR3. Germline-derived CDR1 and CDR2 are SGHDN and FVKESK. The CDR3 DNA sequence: TGTGCCAGCAGCAGGGACAATAATGAAAAGCTGTTTTTT. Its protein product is CASSRDNNEKLFF.

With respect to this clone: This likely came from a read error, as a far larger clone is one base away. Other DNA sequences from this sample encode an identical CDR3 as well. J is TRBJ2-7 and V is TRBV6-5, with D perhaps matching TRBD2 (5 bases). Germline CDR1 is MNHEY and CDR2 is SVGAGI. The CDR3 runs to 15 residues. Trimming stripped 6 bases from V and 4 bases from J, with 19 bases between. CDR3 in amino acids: CASSVSTDSSYEQYF. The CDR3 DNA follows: TGTGCCAGCAGCGTCTCTACGGACTCATCATACGAGCAGTACTTC.

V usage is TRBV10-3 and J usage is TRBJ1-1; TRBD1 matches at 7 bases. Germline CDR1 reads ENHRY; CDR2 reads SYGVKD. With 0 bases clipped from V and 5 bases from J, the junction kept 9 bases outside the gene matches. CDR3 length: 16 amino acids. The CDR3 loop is CAISESEGGVWTEAFF. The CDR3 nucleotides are TGTGCCATCAGTGAGTCAGAAGGGGGCGTTTGGACTGAAGCTTTCTTT.

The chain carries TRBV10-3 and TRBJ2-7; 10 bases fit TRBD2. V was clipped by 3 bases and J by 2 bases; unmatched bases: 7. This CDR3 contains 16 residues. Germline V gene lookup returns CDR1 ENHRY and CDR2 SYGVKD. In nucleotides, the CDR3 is TGTGCCATCAGTGAACCCTCTAGCGGGAGTACCTACGAGCAGTACTTC. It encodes CAISEPSSGSTYEQYF.

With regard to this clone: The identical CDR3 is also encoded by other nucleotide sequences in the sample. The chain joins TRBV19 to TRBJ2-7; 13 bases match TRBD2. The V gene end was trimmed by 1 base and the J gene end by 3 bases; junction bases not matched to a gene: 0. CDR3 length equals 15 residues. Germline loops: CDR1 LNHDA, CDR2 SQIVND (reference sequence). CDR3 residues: CASSIGTSGSYEQYF. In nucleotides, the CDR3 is TGTGCCAGTAGTATAGGGACTAGCGGGAGCTACGAGCAGTACTTC.

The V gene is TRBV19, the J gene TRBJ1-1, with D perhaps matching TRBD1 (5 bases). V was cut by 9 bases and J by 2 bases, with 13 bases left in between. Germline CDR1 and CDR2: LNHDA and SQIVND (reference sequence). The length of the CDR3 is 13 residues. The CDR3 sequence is CASRQTVNTEAFF. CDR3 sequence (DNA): TGTGCCAGCAGACAGACAGTAAACACTGAAGCTTTCTTT.

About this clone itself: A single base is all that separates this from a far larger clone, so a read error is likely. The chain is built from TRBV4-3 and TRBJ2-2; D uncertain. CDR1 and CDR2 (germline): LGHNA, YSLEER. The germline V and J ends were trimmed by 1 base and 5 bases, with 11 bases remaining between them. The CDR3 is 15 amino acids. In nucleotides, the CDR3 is TGCGCCAGCAGCCAAGGGACGCCGGAGACCGGGGAGCTGTTTTTT. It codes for CASSQGTPETGELFF.

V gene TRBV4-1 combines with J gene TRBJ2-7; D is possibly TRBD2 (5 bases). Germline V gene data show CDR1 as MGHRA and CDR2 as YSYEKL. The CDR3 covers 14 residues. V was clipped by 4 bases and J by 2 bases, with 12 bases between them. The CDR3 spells CASSLELAPYEQYF. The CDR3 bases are TGCGCCAGCAGCCTGGAGCTAGCTCCCTACGAGCAGTACTTC.

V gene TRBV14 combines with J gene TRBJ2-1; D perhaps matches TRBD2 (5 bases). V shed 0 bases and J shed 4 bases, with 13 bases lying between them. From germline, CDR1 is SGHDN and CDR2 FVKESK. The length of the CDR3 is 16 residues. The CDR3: CASSQDRGWKYNEQFF. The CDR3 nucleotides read TGTGCCAGCAGCCAAGATCGAGGGTGGAAGTACAATGAGCAGTTCTTC.

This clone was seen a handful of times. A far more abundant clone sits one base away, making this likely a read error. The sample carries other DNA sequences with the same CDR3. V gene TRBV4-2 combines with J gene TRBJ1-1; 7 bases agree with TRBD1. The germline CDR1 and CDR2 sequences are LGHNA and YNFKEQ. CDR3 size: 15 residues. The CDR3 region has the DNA TGTGCCAGTAGCCAAGGGGACAGCTTGAACACTGAAGCTTTCTTT. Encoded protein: CASSQGDSLNTEAFF.